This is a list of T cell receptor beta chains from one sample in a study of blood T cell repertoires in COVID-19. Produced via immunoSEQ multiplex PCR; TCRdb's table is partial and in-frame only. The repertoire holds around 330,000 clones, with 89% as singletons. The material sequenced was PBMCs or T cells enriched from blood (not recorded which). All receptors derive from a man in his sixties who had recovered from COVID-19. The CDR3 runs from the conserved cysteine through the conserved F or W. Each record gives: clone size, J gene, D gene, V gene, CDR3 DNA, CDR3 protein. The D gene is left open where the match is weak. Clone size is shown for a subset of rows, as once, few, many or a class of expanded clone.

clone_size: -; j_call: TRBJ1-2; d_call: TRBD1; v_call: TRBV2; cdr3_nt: TGTGCCAGACGGGACAGTTCTAACTATGGCTACACCTTC; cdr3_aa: CARRDSSNYGYTF
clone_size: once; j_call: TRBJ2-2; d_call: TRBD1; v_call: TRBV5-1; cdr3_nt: TGCGCCAGCAGCCGGGACAGCTCAACCGGGGAGCTGTTTTTT; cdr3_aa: CASSRDSSTGELFF
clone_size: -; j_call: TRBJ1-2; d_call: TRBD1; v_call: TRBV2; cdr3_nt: TGTGCCAGCAGTTATACGACAGGGGGGATGTACTATGGCTACACCTTC; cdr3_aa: CASSYTTGGMYYGYTF
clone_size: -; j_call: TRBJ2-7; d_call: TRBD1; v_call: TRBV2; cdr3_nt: TGTGCCAGCAGTGCCGTAGGGACAGGGTCCTACGAGCAGTACTTC; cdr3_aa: CASSAVGTGSYEQYF
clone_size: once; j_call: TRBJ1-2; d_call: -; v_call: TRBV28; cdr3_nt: TGTGCCAGCAGCACCTTATTTGGGGGGGCCTATGGCTACACCTTC; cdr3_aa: CASSTLFGGAYGYTF
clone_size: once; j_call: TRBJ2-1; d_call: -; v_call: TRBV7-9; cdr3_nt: TGTGCCAGCAGCGTGGGGCTGAAAGCGGGTTACAATGAGCAGTTCTTC; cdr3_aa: CASSVGLKAGYNEQFF
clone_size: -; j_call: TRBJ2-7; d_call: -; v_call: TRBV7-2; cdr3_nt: TGTGCCAGCAGCTTAGCAGGACTCGCGAGCTCCTACGAGCAGTACTTC; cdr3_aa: CASSLAGLASSYEQYF
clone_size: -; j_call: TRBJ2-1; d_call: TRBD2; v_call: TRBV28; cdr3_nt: TGTGCCAGCAGTTTAACTAGCGGGAGGATGACGCAGTTCTTC; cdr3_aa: CASSLTSGRMTQFF
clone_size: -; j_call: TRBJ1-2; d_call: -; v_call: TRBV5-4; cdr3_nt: TGTGCCAGCAGCTCCCGCACCTTC; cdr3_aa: CASSSRTF
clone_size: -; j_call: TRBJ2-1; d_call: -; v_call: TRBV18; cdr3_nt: TGTGCCAGCTCACCAAACGAGCAGGCCTACAATGAGCAGTTCTTC; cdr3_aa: CASSPNEQAYNEQFF